A single sample is the source of the 16 T cell receptor beta chains below, sequenced in a study of vaccination and CD4 T cells after COVID-19. Treatment: approximately nine-day PBMC culture with coronavirus spike peptide pools or control peptides (ViraFEST assay). Oncomine TCR Beta short-read sequencing was applied to DNA from cultured CD4+ T cells. TCRdb used MiXCR to reprocess the PCR reads, holding one entry per CDR3 protein. Of around 13,000 distinct CDR3 sequences listed, more than 45% are singletons. Their recognized antigens are unknown. The sample was CD4+ T cells from blood, cultured in vitro. The receptors were sampled from a human donor who had recovered from COVID-19.

This chain connects TRBV7-9 to TRBJ2-1, with 9 nucleotides matching TRBD2. Trimming at V came to 2 bases and at J to 1 base, leaving 15 bases not matched to a gene. CDR3 length: 20 residues. Germline lookup yields CDR1 SEHNR and CDR2 FQNEAQ (reference sequence). DNA of the CDR3: TGTGCCAGCAGCTTAATCCAAAGGCTAGCGGGACGGGCATCCTACAATGAGCAGTTCTTC. Its translation is CASSLIQRLAGRASYNEQFF.

A few counts support this clonotype. The rearrangement links TRBV20-1 to TRBJ2-1; 12 bases line up with TRBD2. V trimming: 8 bases; J trimming: 4 bases; junction bases outside the gene matches: 3. This CDR3 is 13 amino acids long. Germline loops: CDR1 DFQATT, CDR2 SNEGSKA (reference sequence). For the CDR3, the DNA is TGCAGTACACTAGCGGGGGGATACAATGAGCAGTTCTTC. This encodes CSTLAGGYNEQFF.

This clonotype was picked up a small number of times. The V and J genes are TRBV14 and TRBJ1-1; 7 nucleotides agree with TRBD1. CDR1 is SGHDN, CDR2 FVKESK, per germline. V trimming: 3 bases; J trimming: 11 bases; junction bases outside the gene matches: 6. CDR3 size: 12 residues. The CDR3 loop reads CASSQGQSKAFF. The CDR3 bases are TGTGCCAGCAGCCAGGGACAGTCCAAGGCTTTCTTT.

The V call is TRBV6-2 or TRBV6-3, the J call TRBJ2-1; 8 bases are shared with TRBD1. J gave up 0 bases and V 5 bases, and 9 bases lay outside the gene matches. CDR1 and CDR2 (germline): MNHEY, SVGEGT. The CDR3 length is 17 residues. The CDR3 protein is CASSTPNRGSSYNEQFF. In DNA form, the CDR3 reads TGTGCCAGCAGTACTCCGAACAGGGGGAGCTCCTACAATGAGCAGTTCTTC.

The chain recombines TRBV20-1 with TRBJ2-2; TRBD1 matches at 8 bases. V lost 5 bases and J lost 4; bases outside the gene matches: 6. Germline V gene data show CDR1 as DFQATT and CDR2 as SNEGSKA (reference sequence). The CDR3 covers 14 residues. The CDR3 nucleotides read TGCAGTGCTTCCAGGGGGCGCAGCACCGGGGAGCTGTTTTTT. It specifies CSASRGRSTGELFF.

This clonotype was found a few times. The genes are TRBV6-1 and TRBJ1-2, with TRBD1 identical over 9 bases. Germline CDR1 and CDR2: MNHNS and SASEGT. The CDR3 has 15 amino acids. Trimming removed 4 bases from V and 8 bases from J; junction bases left unmatched: 11. The chain's CDR3 is CASSAWDRAFEGYTF. CDR3 in DNA: TGTGCCAGCAGTGCTTGGGACAGGGCCTTTGAGGGCTACACCTTC.

In its sample, this clonotype was seen a few times. This sequence joins TRBV7-8 and TRBJ2-7, with D unclear. CDR3 length: 13 residues. Germline V gene lookup returns CDR1 SGHVS and CDR2 FQNEAQ. V dropped 1 base and J dropped 3 bases, with 7 bases sitting between them. The CDR3 bases are TGTGCCAGCAGCTTAGGTCGCCGCTACGAGCAGTACTTC. Protein product: CASSLGRRYEQYF.

This rearrangement joins TRBV12-5 to TRBJ2-3; D gene unclear. From germline, CDR1 is LGHNT and CDR2 FRNRAP. The V end was cut by 1 base, the J end by 6 bases, with 5 bases between. The CDR3 contains 12 residues. The CDR3 protein is CASGLAMDTQYF. The CDR3 DNA sequence: TGTGCTAGTGGTTTGGCCATGGATACGCAGTATTTT.

This clonotype was seen a handful of times. This chain links TRBV20-1 with TRBJ1-1; 7 bases are a match to TRBD1. The CDR3 contains 14 residues. V was clipped by 8 bases and J by 1 base; unmatched bases: 10. Germline lookup yields CDR1 DFQATT and CDR2 SNEGSKA (reference sequence). The DNA of the CDR3 is TGCAGTCCACCCAAGGGACAGCCGAACACTGAAGCTTTCTTT. Translated: CSPPKGQPNTEAFF.

In its sample, this clonotype ranks as large. The V and J genes are TRBV6-5 and TRBJ1-2; D is unclear. Germline CDR1 and CDR2: MNHEY and SVGAGI. V lost 0 bases and J 5 bases, leaving 10 bases between the germline ends. There are 14 residues in the CDR3. CDR3 sequence: CASSYSQAPYGYTF. The CDR3 nucleotides are TGTGCCAGCAGTTACTCGCAGGCACCGTATGGCTACACCTTC.

This clonotype was detected only a few times. V usage is TRBV12-3 or TRBV12-4 and J usage is TRBJ1-2, with D possibly being TRBD1 (5 bases). The V end lost 3 bases, the J end lost 8 bases, and 16 bases lay between the germline ends. CDR3 length: 14 amino acids. This CDR3 is CASSFSGQGRGYTF. The CDR3 region has the DNA TGTGCCAGCAGTTTTTCTGGGCAGGGCCGCGGCTACACCTTC.

This chain's CDR3 is CASSLLATNEKLFF. The CDR3 DNA reads as TGCGCCAGCAGCTTGTTGGCAACTAATGAAAAACTGTTTTTT. The chain employs TRBV5-1 and TRBJ1-4; D ambiguous. This CDR3 comprises 14 residues. The germline CDR1 and CDR2 sequences are SGHRS and YFSETQ. Deletions cut 1 base from V and 0 bases from J, with 4 bases between.

The chain joins TRBV27 to TRBJ1-2, with TRBD1 as a possible D gene (6 bases). V dropped 2 bases and J dropped 0 bases, with 10 bases sitting between them. CDR3 length: 15 amino acids. Germline CDR1 MNHEY, CDR2 SMNVEV (reference sequence). DNA of the CDR3: TGTGCCAGCAGTTTAGGGGGGCCCTCTAACTATGGCTACACCTTC. Encoded protein: CASSLGGPSNYGYTF.

The chain recombines TRBV28 with TRBJ2-5; D is perhaps TRBD1 (6 bases). CDR1 and CDR2 from the germline V gene are MDHEN and SYDVKM. Trimming shortened V by 2 bases and J by 5 bases, and 15 bases separated the two germline ends. The CDR3 contains 15 residues. The CDR3 region has the DNA TGTGCCAGCAGTTTAGGCTGGGGGCGAGGGGAGACCCAGTACTTC. Residues: CASSLGWGRGETQYF. Full variable domain (remainder filled in from reference TRBV28 and TRBJ2-5): DVKVTQSSRYLVKRTGEKVFLECVQDMDHENMFWYRQDPGLGLRLIYFSYDVKMKEKGDIPEGYSVSREKKERFSLILESASTNQTSMYLCASSLGWGRGETQYFGPGTRLLVL.

The V and J genes are TRBV24-1 and TRBJ1-5; unclear D gene. The ends were cut back, 5 bases at V and 4 bases at J, with 11 bases in the middle. The CDR3 covers 14 residues. Per the germline V gene, CDR1 is KGHDR and CDR2 is SFDVKD. The CDR3 coding sequence is TGTGCCACCAGTGGGGGAGGGTCAAATCAGCCCCAGCATTTT. Its protein is CATSGGGSNQPQHF.

The V call is TRBV28, the J call TRBJ1-5; the D is unclear. The CDR3 has 14 amino acids. The germline CDR1 and CDR2 sequences are MDHEN and SYDVKM. V dropped 1 base and J dropped 5 bases, with 9 bases sitting between them. CDR3 DNA: TGTGCCAGCAGTTTATCACAGCTAGATCAGCCCCAGCATTTT. The encoded protein is CASSLSQLDQPQHF.